This T cell receptor (beta chain) was obtained from a study of cytomegalovirus exposure and HLA in healthy donors. General study findings and limits: A list of around 150 TCR beta chains associated with cytomegalovirus was given. The authors excluded some V segments, including TRBV6-2 and TRBV6-3, as indistinguishable.

PCR was performed using 60 Vbeta and 13 Jbeta primers. Generated by immunoSEQ multiplex PCR, the TCRdb table keeps only in-frame clones and is missing some. Among under 200,000 clones listed, around 83% were seen once. Comments on this clone: What it binds is not known.

In germline, CDR1 is LGHNA, CDR2 YNFKEQ. Losses at the gene ends were 0 bases for V and 5 bases for J; bases not matched to a gene: 3. The CDR3 is 16 residues long. Sequences were obtained from PBMCs. The rearrangement links TRBV4-2 to TRBJ2-1, with TRBD2 matching 11 bases. The source is a woman under 30 in good health and CMV-seronegative. Here the CDR3 reads CASSQDTSGRHNEQFF. The CDR3 coding sequence is TGTGCCAGCAGCCAAGATACTAGCGGGAGACACAATGAGCAGTTCTTC.